A selection of T cell receptor beta chains follows, all from one sample in a study of blood T cell repertoires in COVID-19. TCRdb's table, derived via immunoSEQ multiplex PCR, lists solely in-frame clones and lacks some. The sample shows 200,000 to 250,000 clones, approximately 80% of them seen only once. Sequenced material: PBMCs or T cells enriched from blood (not recorded which). These receptors were taken from a man aged 25-45 years with acute COVID-19. CDR3s include the opening cysteine and the closing phenylalanine or tryptophan. Fields, in order: clone size, V gene, D gene, J gene, CDR3 protein, CDR3 DNA. A D gene is named only where the DNA matches it firmly. Rows may omit the clone size; those that give it use once, few, many or a size class.

-	TRBV7-3	-	TRBJ1-2	CASSPGLWEGYTF	TGTGCCAGCAGTCCGGGACTCTGGGAGGGCTACACCTTC
-	TRBV4-1	-	TRBJ2-3	CASSQMGGYTDTQYF	TGCGCCAGCAGCCAAATGGGGGGATACACAGATACGCAGTATTTT
few	TRBV6-1	-	TRBJ1-1	CASSEDRGWGEAFF	TGTGCCAGCAGTGAAGATAGGGGGTGGGGTGAAGCTTTCTTT
-	TRBV6-1	-	TRBJ1-5	CASSDWGGWYF	TGTGCCAGCAGTGATTGGGGAGGGTGGTATTTT
once	TRBV6-5	TRBD1	TRBJ2-3	CAVYQGATDTQYF	TGTGCCGTCTATCAGGGGGCTACAGATACGCAGTATTTT
few	TRBV7-9	-	TRBJ2-3	CASSLETDTQYF	TGTGCCAGCAGCTTGGAGACAGATACGCAGTATTTT
-	TRBV5-4	-	TRBJ1-1	CASSLDGTGIAEAFF	TGTGCCAGCAGCTTGGATGGTACAGGGATCGCTGAAGCTTTCTTT
-	TRBV5-1	-	TRBJ1-5	CASSLGGDQPQHF	TGCGCCAGCAGCTTGGGTGGAGATCAGCCCCAGCATTTT
-	TRBV7-9	-	TRBJ2-3	CASSLAQSTDTQYF	TGTGCCAGCAGCTTAGCCCAGAGCACAGATACGCAGTATTTT
-	TRBV21-1	-	TRBJ2-3	CASSLGGGLHTDTQYF	TGTGCCAGCAGCCTCGGGGGAGGACTACACACAGATACGCAGTATTTT
-	TRBV6-2/TRBV6-3	-	TRBJ1-2	CASSLPLSEYGYTF	TGTGCCAGCAGTCTACCTCTGTCTGAGTATGGCTACACCTTC
-	TRBV7-7	TRBD1	TRBJ1-2	CASTFGTGYGYTF	TGTGCCAGCACCTTCGGGACAGGCTATGGCTACACCTTC
-	TRBV10-3	-	TRBJ1-6	CAISEPTPGVAPLHF	TGTGCCATCAGTGAGCCCACCCCAGGGGTCGCACCCCTCCACTTT
-	TRBV6-5	TRBD1	TRBJ2-7	CASSYPGTGGLYEQYF	TGTGCCAGCAGTTACCCCGGGACAGGGGGTTTGTACGAGCAGTACTTC
-	TRBV10-3	-	TRBJ2-3	CAISTSYSTDTQYF	TGTGCCATCAGTACTTCCTACAGCACAGATACGCAGTATTTT
-	TRBV6-5	-	TRBJ1-1	CASRRGSMNTEAFF	TGTGCCAGCAGGCGGGGCAGCATGAACACTGAAGCTTTCTTT
-	TRBV9	TRBD1	TRBJ1-3	CASSVKGALSGNTIYF	TGTGCCAGCAGCGTAAAGGGGGCTCTCTCTGGAAACACCATATATTTT
-	TRBV9	-	TRBJ2-5	CASSVRGQETQYF	TGTGCCAGCAGCGTCCGCGGTCAAGAGACCCAGTACTTC
once	TRBV7-9	-	TRBJ1-1	CASSFWTDRNTEAFF	TGTGCCAGCAGCTTCTGGACAGATAGGAACACTGAAGCTTTCTTT
-	TRBV4-1	-	TRBJ1-4	CASSQRSGGDEKLFF	TGCGCCAGCAGCCAGCGATCGGGGGGCGATGAAAAACTGTTTTTT
-	TRBV4-2	-	TRBJ2-7	CASSQDLAREQYF	TGTGCCAGCAGCCAAGATCTGGCTCGCGAGCAGTACTTC
-	TRBV19	TRBD1	TRBJ2-7	CASRRLQGAYEQYF	TGTGCCAGTAGACGACTCCAGGGGGCTTACGAGCAGTACTTC
once	TRBV6-5	-	TRBJ1-2	CATTGANYGYTF	TGTGCCACCACGGGGGCTAACTATGGCTACACCTTC
-	TRBV14	-	TRBJ1-1	CASSSSMNTEAFF	TGTGCCAGCAGTTCCAGTATGAACACTGAAGCTTTCTTT
once	TRBV11-1	TRBD2	TRBJ2-3	CASGRGGATDTQYF	TGTGCCAGCGGCCGGGGGGGGGCAACAGATACGCAGTATTTT
once	TRBV5-1	TRBD1	TRBJ1-3	CASSLADRGHGNTIYF	TGCGCCAGCAGCTTGGCCGACAGGGGACATGGAAACACCATATATTTT
few	TRBV9	-	TRBJ1-3	CASSPGSAGNTIYF	TGTGCCAGCAGTCCAGGGTCCGCTGGAAACACCATATATTTT